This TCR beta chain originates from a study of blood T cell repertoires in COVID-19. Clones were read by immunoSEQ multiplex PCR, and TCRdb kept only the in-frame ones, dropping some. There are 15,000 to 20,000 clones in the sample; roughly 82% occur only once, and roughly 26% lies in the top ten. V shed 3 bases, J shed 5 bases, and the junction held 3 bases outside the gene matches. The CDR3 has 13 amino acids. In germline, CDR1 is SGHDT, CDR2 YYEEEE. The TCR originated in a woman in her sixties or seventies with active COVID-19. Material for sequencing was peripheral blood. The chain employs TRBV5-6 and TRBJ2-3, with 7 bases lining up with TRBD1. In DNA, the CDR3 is TGTGCCAGCAGCTGGGGACAGATAGATACGCAGTATTTT. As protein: CASSWGQIDTQYF. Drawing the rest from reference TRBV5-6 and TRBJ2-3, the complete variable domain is DAGVTQSPTHLIKTRGQQVTLRCSPKSGHDTVSWYQQALGQGPQFIFQYYEEEERQRGNFPDRFSGHQFPNYSSELNVNALLLGDSALYLCASSWGQIDTQYFGPGTRLTVL.